What follows are 13 T cell receptor beta chains derived from one specimen sequenced in a study of hypomethylating agent response in myelodysplastic syndrome. Profiled with immunoSEQ multiplex PCR; TCRdb holds only in-frame clones, not every one. The sample lists 5,000 or so clones; about 80% were seen once. The source material was bone marrow, sampled before or after starting hypomethylating agent treatment for myelodysplastic syndrome (not recorded which). The receptors were gathered from a human donor with myelodysplastic syndrome.

This chain connects TRBV9 to TRBJ1-4; D is unclear. The V gene's germline CDR1 is SGDLS and CDR2 YYNGEE. The length of the CDR3 is 14 residues. Trimming took off 3 bases at V and 4 bases at J, with 10 bases between the two ends. CDR3 amino acids: CASSGTGRNEKLFF. The CDR3 DNA reads TGTGCCAGCAGCGGGACTGGGCGTAATGAAAAACTGTTTTTT.

The chain joins TRBV9 to TRBJ2-3; 7 bases agree with TRBD2. Germline loops: CDR1 SGDLS, CDR2 YYNGEE. With 0 bases clipped from V and 6 bases from J, the junction kept 10 bases outside the gene matches. The CDR3 consists of 16 residues. CDR3 in amino acids: CASSVAAGWTRDTQYF. In DNA form, the CDR3 reads TGTGCCAGCAGCGTAGCGGCGGGGTGGACTAGGGATACGCAGTATTTT.

The gene calls are TRBV5-1 and TRBJ1-1, with D possibly matching TRBD1 (6 bases). Trimming removed 6 bases from V and 5 bases from J, with 17 bases in between. CDR1 SGHRS and CDR2 YFSETQ come from the germline V gene. This CDR3 is built from 14 residues. The CDR3 protein is CASTHLGGLTEAFF. For the CDR3, the DNA is TGCGCCAGCACCCACCTGGGGGGGCTAACTGAAGCTTTCTTT.

The gene calls are TRBV9 and TRBJ1-6; 9 nucleotides agree with TRBD1. The CDR3 runs 16 residues. The germline CDR1 and CDR2 sequences are SGDLS and YYNGEE. Germline trimming cut 3 bases from V and 4 bases from J; bases unmatched to any gene: 5. The CDR3 protein is CASSGGQGKYNSPLHF. In nucleotides, the CDR3 is TGTGCCAGCAGCGGGGGACAGGGCAAATATAATTCACCCCTCCACTTT.

This chain uses TRBV30 with TRBJ1-2; 10 positions agree with TRBD1. Looked up from germline, CDR1 is GTSNPN and CDR2 is SVGIG (reference sequence). This CDR3 contains 14 residues. Trimming at V came to 1 base and at J to 8 bases, leaving 7 bases not matched to a gene. The CDR3 loop is CAWSEGQGSNGYTF. CDR3 in DNA: TGTGCCTGGAGTGAGGGACAGGGGAGCAACGGCTACACCTTC.

The rearrangement uses TRBV7-9 and TRBJ1-5; D is undetermined. The CDR3 runs to 13 residues. Germline V lookup: CDR1 SEHNR, CDR2 FQNEAQ (reference sequence). The V end lost 5 bases, the J end lost 1 base, and 6 bases lay between the germline ends. The CDR3 is CASSLTSNQPQHF. The CDR3 coding sequence is TGTGCCAGCAGCCTTACCAGCAATCAGCCCCAGCATTTT.

The V gene is TRBV5-1, the J gene TRBJ2-2; TRBD2 matches at 12 bases. V trimming: 0 bases; J trimming: 0 bases; junction bases outside the gene matches: 0. The germline V gene has CDR1 SGHRS and CDR2 YFSETQ. The length of the CDR3 is 17 residues. The CDR3, as DNA: TGCGCCAGCAGCTTGGGACTAGCGGGAGCGAACACCGGGGAGCTGTTTTTT. Its translation is CASSLGLAGANTGELFF.

The chain combines TRBV19 with TRBJ2-2; no definite D call. V lost 6 bases and J lost 10, with 12 bases in between. The germline V gene has CDR1 LNHDA and CDR2 SQIVND (reference sequence). CDR3 length equals 12 residues. The CDR3 sequence: CASSAPPEELFF. The CDR3 DNA reads as TGTGCCAGTAGCGCCCCCCCCGAGGAGCTGTTTTTT.

The chain couples TRBV9 to TRBJ1-2, with 9 bases lining up with TRBD1. The CDR3 loop spans 15 amino acids. Germline V gene data show CDR1 as SGDLS and CDR2 as YYNGEE. V shed 3 bases, J shed 4 bases, and the junction held 7 bases outside the gene matches. The chain's CDR3 is CASSESRDRAYGYTF. The CDR3 DNA reads TGTGCCAGCAGCGAATCTCGGGACAGGGCCTATGGCTACACCTTC.

The CDR3 nucleotides are TGTGCCAGCAGGCCCGGGACAGCTAATTCACCCCTCCACTTT. This codes for CASRPGTANSPLHF. The chain joins TRBV5-4 to TRBJ1-6; TRBD1 agrees at 7 bases. This CDR3 spans 14 amino acids. V was clipped by 5 bases and J by 6 bases; unmatched bases: 5. Germline-derived CDR1 and CDR2 are SGHNT and YYREEE (reference sequence).

This clone has just a few counts. The rearrangement joins TRBV14 to TRBJ2-1; 7 bases align to TRBD2. Trimming took 5 bases from V and 3 from J; bases not matched to a gene: 7. Germline CDR1 is SGHDN and CDR2 is FVKESK. The CDR3 consists of 15 residues. The CDR3 here is CASSSRLANYNEQFF. CDR3 nucleotides: TGTGCCAGCAGCTCTAGACTAGCAAACTACAATGAGCAGTTCTTC.

This clone was observed a single time. V gene TRBV9 combines with J gene TRBJ2-1; 10 nucleotides agree with TRBD2. This CDR3 region has 15 residues. Trimming took 4 bases from V and 9 from J; bases not matched to a gene: 10. Germline assignment: CDR1 SGDLS and CDR2 YYNGEE. The CDR3 reads CASSSQAGGPGEQFF. The CDR3 DNA sequence: TGTGCCAGCAGCTCCCAAGCGGGGGGGCCGGGTGAGCAGTTCTTC.

The gene calls are TRBV6-1 and TRBJ2-1; TRBD2 matches 12 bases. The CDR3 covers 15 residues. Unmatched junction bases numbered 2, after V lost 4 bases and J lost 4 bases. From germline, CDR1 is MNHNS and CDR2 SASEGT. CDR3 bases: TGTGCCAGCAGTGCTAGCGGGGGGGGTTACAATGAGCAGTTCTTC. It translates to CASSASGGGYNEQFF.